This TCR beta chain derives from a study of blood T cell repertoires in COVID-19. The data were produced by immunoSEQ multiplex PCR, yet TCRdb's version contains in-frame clones alone and is incomplete. The sample shows hundreds of thousands of clones, approximately 85% of them seen only once. This CDR3 comprises 16 residues. Losses at the gene ends were 4 bases for V and 1 base for J; bases not matched to a gene: 5. In germline, CDR1 is LNHDA, CDR2 SQIVND (reference sequence). J is TRBJ2-1 and V is TRBV19, with 9 nucleotides matching TRBD2. The sample consisted of peripheral blood. The TCR comes from a man aged 45 to 65 with active or convalescent COVID-19. CDR3 loop: CASSKDSGSSYNEQFF. In DNA form, the CDR3 reads TGTGCCAGTAGTAAGGATAGCGGGAGTTCCTACAATGAGCAGTTCTTC.